This T cell receptor (beta chain) was sequenced for a study of identical twins. Whole-study findings and limits: Out-of-frame alpha sequences common to twins were enriched for low generation probability.

A word on this clonotype: What it recognizes is unknown.

Germline V lookup: CDR1 MDHEN, CDR2 SYDVKM. The CDR3 length is 16 residues. The V and J ends lost 2 bases and 7 bases respectively, with 17 bases between them. TCRdb reanalysed the 5' RACE reads using MiXCR and keeps one entry per CDR3 protein. This sample has some 1,600,000 distinct CDR3 sequences, with about 32% found just once. Sequencing input: cord blood. The TCR originated in a newborn girl in good health. The chain joins TRBV28 to TRBJ1-4, with a weak D call TRBD1 (6 bases). CDR3 sequence reads: CASSLVAGVGGEKLFF. CDR3 DNA: TGTGCCAGCAGTTTAGTGGCAGGGGTAGGGGGTGAAAAACTGTTTTTT. Drawing the rest from reference TRBV28 and TRBJ1-4, the complete variable domain is DVKVTQSSRYLVKRTGEKVFLECVQDMDHENMFWYRQDPGLGLRLIYFSYDVKMKEKGDIPEGYSVSREKKERFSLILESASTNQTSMYLCASSLVAGVGGEKLFFGSGTQLSVL.